The 15 T cell receptor beta chains presented below share a single source sample, sequenced in a study of response to subunit inactivated influenza vaccine. TCRdb re-called the RT-PCR reads through MiXCR, storing one row per CDR3 protein. The table shows 530,000 or so distinct CDR3 sequences, with roughly 23% occurring only once. The source material was CD4+ T cells sorted from PBMCs, sampled 5 days after vaccination. Receptors were obtained from a man in his forties or fifties who received an inactivated influenza vaccine.

The chain couples TRBV4-2 to TRBJ2-1, with 8 positions matching TRBD2. The CDR3 spans 16 residues. Germline V gene sequence: CDR1 LGHNA, CDR2 YNFKEQ. Trimming at V came to 3 bases and at J to 1 base, leaving 5 bases not matched to a gene. The CDR3 DNA reads TGTGCCAGCAGCCAGGCCGGGACTAGTTCCTACAATGAGCAGTTCTTC. It specifies CASSQAGTSSYNEQFF.

The rearrangement uses TRBV5-4 and TRBJ2-3, with D hard to call. CDR1 and CDR2 from the germline V gene are SGHNT and YYREEE (reference sequence). The CDR3 length is 13 residues. Trimming removed 4 bases at V and 3 bases at J, with 9 bases between. Written as DNA, the CDR3 is TGTGCCAGCAGCCCCCCCAGGACAGATACGCAGTATTTT. Amino acids: CASSPPRTDTQYF. Variable domain in full (rest from reference TRBV5-4 and TRBJ2-3): ETGVTQSPTHLIKTRGQQVTLRCSSQSGHNTVSWYQQALGQGPQFIFQYYREEENGRGNFPPRFSGLQFPNYSSELNVNALELDDSALYLCASSPPRTDTQYFGPGTRLTVL.

The CDR3 sequence is CSATPRRERRYEQYF. The CDR3 DNA follows: TGCAGTGCTACTCCCCGGCGGGAGAGGAGGTACGAGCAGTACTTC. This chain joins TRBV20-1 and TRBJ2-7, with 7 bases fitting TRBD2. From germline, CDR1 is DFQATT and CDR2 SNEGSKA (reference sequence). The CDR3 loop spans 15 amino acids. V was clipped by 4 bases and J by 4 bases; unmatched bases: 13.

This sequence joins TRBV6-6 and TRBJ1-5; unclear D gene. V lost 6 bases and J lost 4, with 10 bases in between. This CDR3 contains 13 residues. Germline lookup yields CDR1 MNHNY and CDR2 SVGAGI (reference sequence). The DNA of the CDR3 is TGTGCCAGCAGGGTCGAGGGAAATCAGCCCCAGCATTTT. Its protein product is CASRVEGNQPQHF.

Here the CDR3 reads CASGLRGRETQYF. The CDR3 DNA follows: TGTGCCAGCGGACTCCGGGGTAGGGAGACCCAGTACTTC. The chain links TRBV5-6 to TRBJ2-5, with a tentative D call TRBD2 (5 bases). Trimming cost V 7 bases and J 5 bases, with 15 bases left between them. From germline, CDR1 is SGHDT and CDR2 YYEEEE. The CDR3 extends over 13 amino acids. The variable domain in full, with the rest retrieved from reference TRBV5-6 and TRBJ2-5, is DAGVTQSPTHLIKTRGQQVTLRCSPKSGHDTVSWYQQALGQGPQFIFQYYEEEERQRGNFPDRFSGHQFPNYSSELNVNALLLGDSALYLCASGLRGRETQYFGPGTRLLVL.

This clonotype was seen repeatedly, ten times or more. The J gene is TRBJ2-1, the V gene TRBV29-1, with D possibly called TRBD1 or TRBD2 (5 bases each). CDR3 length: 12 residues. Germline-derived CDR1 and CDR2 are SQVTM and ANQGSEA. V lost 5 bases and J lost 13, with 18 bases in between. CDR3 region: CSVQGTLHAQFF. In DNA form, the CDR3 reads TGCAGCGTTCAAGGGACGCTGCACGCCCAGTTCTTC.

The chain is built from TRBV20-1 and TRBJ2-1, with D tentatively TRBD2 (7 bases). Trimming shortened V by 6 bases and J by 7 bases, and 25 bases separated the two germline ends. The CDR3 has 16 amino acids. CDR1 and CDR2 from the germline V gene are DFQATT and SNEGSKA (reference sequence). DNA for the CDR3: TGCAGTGCAAAATCCCTTGGGGGGGGGCCGGGGAATGAGCAGTTCTTC. It translates to CSAKSLGGGPGNEQFF.

The chain joins TRBV5-5 to TRBJ2-5; D is unresolved. V dropped 4 bases and J dropped 5 bases, with 12 bases sitting between them. This CDR3 is built from 13 residues. In germline, CDR1 is SGHKS, CDR2 YYEKEE (reference sequence). The CDR3 spells CASSLLGSETQYF. The CDR3, as DNA: TGTGCCAGCAGCCTGTTAGGGTCGGAGACCCAGTACTTC.

V gene TRBV13 combines with J gene TRBJ1-1; D is unresolved. V dropped 9 bases and J dropped 0 bases, with 17 bases sitting between them. The CDR3 is 15 residues long. Germline CDR1 PRHDT, CDR2 FYEKMQ (reference sequence). The CDR3 DNA follows: TGTGCCAGTACGATCGCGGGAATCATGAACACTGAAGCTTTCTTT. It translates to CASTIAGIMNTEAFF.

A few counts support this clonotype. This chain joins TRBV2 and TRBJ2-5; TRBD2 might be the D (6 bases). Deletions cut 8 bases from V and 5 bases from J, with 12 bases between. Per the germline V gene, CDR1 is SNHLY and CDR2 is FYNNEI. This CDR3 spans 12 amino acids. The CDR3 DNA sequence: TGTGCCAGCGGACTACCGCATGAGACCCAGTACTTC. Its protein is CASGLPHETQYF.

Turning to this clonotype: The junction departs from the called germline gene at one end, perhaps through a read error. The V gene is TRBV18, the J gene TRBJ2-2; tentative D call: TRBD1 (6 bases). The CDR3 loop spans 14 amino acids. CDR1 is KGHSH, CDR2 LQKENI, per germline. The CDR3 loop is CASSPPGQSGQLFF. For the CDR3, the DNA is TGTGCCAGCTCACCACCGGGACAATCCGGGCAGCTGTTTTTT. Complete variable domain (other parts from reference TRBV18 and TRBJ2-2): NAGVMQNPRHLVRRRGQEARLRCSPMKGHSHVYWYRQLPEEGLKFMVYLQKENIIDESGMPKERFSAEFPKEGPSILRIQQVVRGDSAAYFCASSPPGQSGQLFFGEGSRLTVL.

The chain is built from TRBV5-1 and TRBJ2-7; D possibly corresponds to TRBD2 (6 bases). Trimming cost V 5 bases and J 4 bases, with 13 bases left between them. This CDR3 contains 13 residues. The germline gives CDR1 SGHRS, CDR2 YFSETQ. CDR3 in amino acids: CASRGVAAYEQYF. CDR3 nucleotides: TGCGCCAGCAGAGGAGTAGCGGCATACGAGCAGTACTTC.

The table lists this clonotype with many counts. The chain employs TRBV11-2 and TRBJ2-1, with 8 bases identical to TRBD1. The V gene end was trimmed by 1 base and the J gene end by 0 bases; junction bases not matched to a gene: 2. This CDR3 comprises 16 residues. From germline, CDR1 is SGHAT and CDR2 FQNNGV. The CDR3 sequence: CASSLVGTGSYNEQFF. Here the CDR3 DNA reads TGTGCCAGCAGCTTAGTCGGGACAGGCTCCTACAATGAGCAGTTCTTC.

Only a few counts were recorded for this clonotype. This chain links TRBV29-1 with TRBJ2-3; 9 positions match TRBD1. This CDR3 is built from 16 residues. V was clipped by 3 bases and J by 3 bases; unmatched bases: 10. Germline V gene data show CDR1 as SQVTM and CDR2 as ANQGSEA. The CDR3 nucleotides read TGCAGCGTTGAGCCGGCGGGGACAGGGAGGACAGATACGCAGTATTTT. Its translation: CSVEPAGTGRTDTQYF.

J is TRBJ1-1 and V is TRBV11-2, with a possible D match to TRBD1 (6 bases). Germline V gene lookup returns CDR1 SGHAT and CDR2 FQNNGV. The CDR3 loop spans 15 amino acids. The V end lost 3 bases, the J end lost 1 base, and 12 bases lay between the germline ends. CDR3 protein: CASSFLQGKNTEAFF. The CDR3 region has the DNA TGTGCCAGCAGCTTCCTTCAGGGGAAGAACACTGAAGCTTTCTTT.